Included here is one TCR beta chain sequence, with context. Its specific antigen is unknown. Within one base of it there is no much larger clone, and no base qualities were kept. The CDR3 sequence holds 14 residues, the cysteine and phenylalanine included. Only CDR3 DNA is held: 42 bases, read in frame from base 1. The germline V gene specifies SGHDT as CDR1 and YYEEEE as CDR2. Ends trimmed: V by 6 bases, J by 5 bases; bases unmatched to a gene: 8. Preparation of the library involved the immunoSEQ multiplex PCR assay. A mixture of 60 forward primers for TCR Vbeta segments and 13 reverse primers for TCR Jbeta segments was used in the multiplex PCR. A multiplex PCR assay on genomic DNA amplified the CDR3 region of rearranged TCR beta genes. On the Illumina HiSeq System, the amplified TCR beta libraries were sequenced as 87-base-pair reads. As for the original processing: Across the 600 to 700 repertoires, a later analysis counted tens of millions of unique TCR beta chains, around 11 million of which were shared by at least two donors. To remove PCR and sequencing errors, raw reads were error-corrected and collapsed into unique sequences using a nearest-neighbor algorithm that merged closely related sequences. V, D and J gene segments were assigned by aligning CDR3 sequences to IMGT reference sequences. For a sequence to be retained, at least a six-nucleotide match to both a V gene segment and a J gene segment was required. Rearrangements were classified as productive when the CDR3 lacked stop codons and remained in frame with V and J, and all other rearrangements were classified as non-productive. CDR3 was defined by IMGT convention, running from the second conserved V-encoded cysteine to the conserved J-encoded phenylalanine. Sequences without an unambiguous match to a single V gene segment were excluded from the earlier analysis of 450 to 750 of the donors. In an earlier analysis of 587 of the donors, V segments were called functional above 56.7% productive rearrangements and were called segregating when the between-donor standard deviation exceeded 5%. A statistical classification framework was developed to diagnose cytomegalovirus status using the catalog of TCR beta chain sequences. V and J gene assignment, in a later analysis, came from comparing TCR nucleotide sequences with IMGT/GENE-DB human TR gene sequences. The TCRdist pipeline was used in a later analysis to assign CDR3 sequences and most-parsimonious VDJ recombination scenarios. In a later analysis, each TCR beta chain was defined by its CDR3 amino acid sequence together with its V-gene family, and reads lacking a unique V-gene family were excluded. A later analysis removed over 500 highly shared, low-generation-probability nucleotide sequences to deal with suspected cross-contamination and a sequencing artifact. In a later analysis, a clonal expansion index was calculated for each public chain from normalized within-repertoire ranks of inferred template counts. In a later analysis, generation probabilities were computed with a VDJ recombination model fitted to out-of-frame rearrangements, and the resulting probabilities were checked against IGoR. In a later analysis, TCR-TCR, TCR-HLA and TCR-CMV co-occurrence was scored with hypergeometric tests, and a repertoire-size bias correction was applied to TCR pairs. False discovery rates were estimated in a later analysis by permuting HLA or CMV assignments 20 times. In a later analysis, co-occurring TCRs were grouped using DBSCAN, and TCRdist sequence similarity was added for clustering within HLA-allele-positive subsets. Co-occurrence clustering excluded repertoires with fewer than 30,000 or more than 120,000 public chains, plus five with anomalous nucleotide sharing. The immuneACCESS repertoire file appears here via TCRdb, limited to in-frame rearrangements. These files lack a portion of the clones; in checked studies, under half of the deficit traces to unresolved V genes, and the cause of the others is not known. V and J calls and clone size come straight from that table; D and trimming were deduced from the DNA. Here the sample has around 200,000 clones; more than 60% occur a single time. Jointly, the top ten make up around 15% of the sample.

In total, roughly 670 healthy bone marrow donors made up the cohort. At the time of sampling, all cohort members were nominally healthy, though unrecorded immune exposures were likely present. The donor was CMV seronegative and belonged to the group of approximately 320 seronegative cohort members. A peripheral blood sample was collected from each donor, and TCR beta sequencing was performed on peripheral blood mononuclear cells. Genomic DNA extraction from the blood cell samples was performed with the Qiagen DNeasy Blood Extraction Kit. This entry is derived from a study of cytomegalovirus exposure and HLA in healthy donors (dated by TCRdb to the late 2010s). Context from the whole study: An earlier analysis of a few hundred of the donors reported around 280 Gb of sequence data and 90 million to 120 million unique TCR beta sequences obtained from about 179 million T cells. Roughly 300 gigabases of sequencing data and 70 million to 100 million unique TCR sequences made up an early release that covered 500 to 700 HLA-typed donors. HLA typing included class I and class II loci at four-digit resolution. In a later analysis, previously published TCR beta repertoires from fewer than 750 donors were re-analyzed and high-resolution HLA genotyping was added so that TCR occurrence patterns could be studied. Every repertoire in the discovery cohort had been generated on one and the same sequencing platform. The number of typed donors differed by locus: roughly 620-640 for A, B, C, DRB1 and DQB1; 500 to 550 for DQA1; approximately 600 for DPA1; and 400 to 480 for DPB1. On average, 235,054 unique TCR beta nucleotide sequences were sequenced per donor among a few hundred genotyped donors of the cohort, with roughly a sixth of those sequences being non-productive. Roughly 5 DR-DQ haplotypes were handled as single units for association and clustering, since linkage in the cohort was strong. The aim of the study was to test whether cataloging public T cell receptors could identify signatures of past pathogen exposure. Rather than using new phenotypic data, the later analysis identified candidate immune exposures from TCR beta sequences and from how often those sequences occurred across donors. Of the roughly 400 genotyped donors, 65% to 90% fell in the genetic ancestry cluster associated with self-reported Caucasian donors. The study profiled the T cell repertoires of 666 subjects by immunosequencing and related them to cytomegalovirus serostatus. To predict cytomegalovirus infection status, the study brought together high-throughput TCR immunosequencing, statistical association of individual TCRs with disease status, and machine learning. Alongside the repertoire data, information on donor age, sex, ethnicity and CMV serostatus was compiled. To decide whether each TCR beta V gene segment behaved as functional or pseudogenic, an earlier analysis of approximately 590 of the donors relied on high-throughput TCR beta sequencing. In addition to the first cohort of 650 to 750 subjects, a separate validation cohort of around 110 different subjects was used. Genome-wide SNP genotypes for about three fifths of the roughly 700 donors were used in a later genetic analysis, which treated that subset as a discovery cohort. Broader findings and caveats from the paper: When HLA alleles, especially DR and DQ, strongly co-occurred, TCR associations were difficult to assign to individual alleles. The only immune exposure information available for the cohort was CMV serostatus. A few of the identified cytomegalovirus-associated TCR beta chains were confirmed in vitro to be specific for cytomegalovirus antigens. Compared with the roughly 600-donor mean, donors in an Asian-associated ancestry cluster had fewer N-insertions in productive TCRs, according to a later genetic analysis. Compared with equally common non-associated chains, HLA-associated TCR beta chains in a later analysis were more clonally expanded and had lower generation probabilities. A group of highly shared sequence variants was considered likely to be a technical artifact of the sequencing pipeline. Most TCR sequences were observed very rarely across donors, whereas some public TCRs were present in many individuals. A later analysis found that most CMV-associated TCR beta chains appeared HLA-restricted, with HLA associations seemingly driven largely by CMV exposure. A later genetic analysis associated a missense DCLRE1C variant with V-gene and J-gene trimming of TCR beta chains, and an independent cohort replicated the association. Correlated functional status among segregating V segments might be attributable to linkage disequilibrium, but an unknown experimental factor could not be ruled out. The study listed 164 TCR beta chains as associated with cytomegalovirus. The cohort was sequenced for TCR beta chains only, and without alpha or paired-chain data the features that could be detected were limited. Roughly uniform sequencing depth across donors was assumed in presence/absence analyses, although this assumption may not hold. In a later analysis, the rate of TCR association differed among HLA loci, with DRB1 alleles having the most associated TCRs and HLA-C alleles having the fewest. The authors suggested that the approach could potentially be generalized to other disease states and immunological phenotypes. The 87-base-pair reads could not distinguish some IMGT-functional V segments, including TRBV6-2 and TRBV6-3, so those segments were excluded. In a later analysis, 15,000 to 20,000 TCR beta sequences were associated with specific HLA alleles at a false discovery rate of 0.05. Because counts were too low, some 17 rarely observed V segments, including chromosome 9 orphons, were left out of the earlier analysis of over 550 of the donors. A further reported finding was that TCR beta sequences accurately predicted the HLA-A and HLA-B alleles for most subjects in the first cohort. In a later analysis, several top co-occurrence clusters were reported to appear linked to parvovirus B19, influenza, CMV and Epstein-Barr virus. Because some donors lacked HLA typing at each locus, the association tests relied only on the typed subset. In both the original and validation cohorts, the classifier was reported to diagnose cytomegalovirus status with high specificity and sensitivity. In an earlier analysis of some 550 of the donors, most TCR beta V segments were observed in productive rearrangements about 87% or about 30% of the time, broadly matching IMGT annotations.

The sequence was collected from a man in his forties in good health and CMV-seronegative. Material for sequencing was PBMCs. In this chain, TRBV5-6 is recombined with TRBJ2-7; the central 10 bases match TRBD1. The DNA sequence reads TGTGCCAGCACTCCGGGACAGGGGTTCCACGAGCAGTACTTC. Its protein is CASTPGQGFHEQYF.